The rows below give T cell receptor beta chains drawn from one sample of a study of blood T cell repertoires in COVID-19. Repertoires were generated with immunoSEQ multiplex PCR, while TCRdb's copy carries only in-frame clones and drops some. The table records 50,000 or so clones, 90% of them present only once. The sample was peripheral blood. The receptors derive from a man aged 60 to 75 with active COVID-19. CDR3s include the opening cysteine and the closing phenylalanine or tryptophan. A D gene is named only where the DNA matches it firmly. Clone size is not always given. Where it is, it says once, few, many or a class for expanded clones.

>NA|NA|TRBV7-2|TRBJ2-3
CASSPVLPTDTQYF
TGTGCCAGCAGCCCGGTCTTACCCACAGATACGCAGTATTTT
>once|NA|TRBV19|TRBJ2-5
CASSIGLRRGQETQYF
TGTGCCAGTAGTATAGGACTACGCAGGGGCCAAGAGACCCAGTACTTC
>NA|NA|TRBV4-3|TRBJ2-3
CASSQDRGGTDTQYF
TGCGCCAGCAGCCAAGACAGGGGGGGCACAGATACGCAGTATTTT
>few|NA|TRBV6-2/TRBV6-3|TRBJ2-6
CASSRLSGANVLTF
TGTGCCAGCAGTAGACTCTCTGGGGCCAACGTCCTGACTTTC
>NA|TRBD1|TRBV28|TRBJ2-1
CASSFPRQGSYNEQFF
TGTGCCAGCAGTTTTCCCCGACAGGGGAGCTACAATGAGCAGTTCTTC
>few|TRBD1|TRBV28|TRBJ1-4
CASSSLFWDRESPTNEKLFF
TGTGCCAGCAGCTCTCTTTTCTGGGACAGGGAGTCTCCAACTAATGAAAAACTGTTTTTT
>NA|NA|TRBV5-1|TRBJ1-1
CASSPKSTDEAFF
TGCGCCAGCAGCCCCAAAAGTACAGATGAAGCTTTCTTT
>NA|NA|TRBV10-3|TRBJ2-1
CAISLQGAPYNEQFF
TGTGCCATCAGTCTACAGGGAGCCCCCTACAATGAGCAGTTCTTC
>NA|TRBD2|TRBV6-6|TRBJ2-7
CASSFRNSGSSNEQYF
TGTGCCAGCAGTTTCCGAAATAGCGGGAGTAGTAACGAGCAGTACTTC
>NA|NA|TRBV6-1|TRBJ2-3
CASSENTASTDTQYF
TGTGCCAGCAGTGAGAATACAGCTAGCACAGATACGCAGTATTTT
>NA|TRBD2|TRBV19|TRBJ2-2
CASSIPSGSGLDTGELFF
TGTGCCAGTAGTATCCCTAGCGGGAGTGGACTGGACACCGGGGAGCTGTTTTTT
>NA|TRBD1|TRBV9|TRBJ2-4
CASSPRGQGLTKNIQYF
TGTGCCAGCAGCCCCAGGGGGCAGGGCTTAACCAAAAACATTCAGTACTTC
>NA|NA|TRBV9|TRBJ2-7
CASSVTSTGSEQYF
TGTGCCAGCAGCGTAACCTCGACAGGTTCCGAGCAGTACTTC
>NA|NA|TRBV11-3|TRBJ1-1
CASSLNRENQAFF
TGTGCCAGCAGCTTAAACAGGGAGAATCAAGCTTTCTTT
>NA|NA|TRBV5-1|TRBJ1-5
CASSPGGGRSNQPQHF
TGCGCCAGCAGCCCCGGGGGGGGCAGAAGCAATCAGCCCCAGCATTTT
>NA|NA|TRBV10-2|TRBJ2-7
CASSPVRLSPGSEQYF
TGCGCCAGCAGCCCAGTAAGACTTTCGCCCGGTTCCGAGCAGTACTTC
>NA|NA|TRBV4-2|TRBJ2-1
CASSQDGSGNYNEQFF
TGTGCCAGCAGCCAAGACGGTAGCGGTAACTACAATGAGCAGTTCTTC
>NA|TRBD1|TRBV7-2|TRBJ1-5
CASSGQGYNQPQHF
TGTGCCAGCAGCGGACAGGGTTACAATCAGCCCCAGCATTTT
>NA|NA|TRBV4-3|TRBJ2-7
CASSQFGGAYEQYF
TGCGCCAGCAGCCAATTCGGCGGAGCCTACGAGCAGTACTTC
>NA|NA|TRBV20-1|TRBJ2-1
CSARVAYEQFF
TGCAGTGCTAGGGTCGCGTATGAGCAGTTCTTC
>NA|NA|TRBV7-8|TRBJ2-5
CASSFRHDQETQYF
TGTGCCAGCAGCTTTCGACACGATCAAGAGACCCAGTACTTC
>NA|NA|TRBV12-3/TRBV12-4|TRBJ1-5
CASSLGGQPQHF
TGTGCCAGCAGTTTAGGAGGTCAGCCCCAGCATTTT
>NA|NA|TRBV6-6|TRBJ1-5
CASSWATDNQPQHF
TGTGCCAGCAGTTGGGCGACGGACAATCAGCCCCAGCATTTT
>once|NA|TRBV12-3/TRBV12-4|TRBJ2-7
CASSFQHYEQYF
TGTGCCAGCAGTTTTCAACACTACGAGCAGTACTTC
>NA|NA|TRBV2|TRBJ1-5
CASSAGVSNQPQHF
TGTGCCAGCAGTGCAGGGGTCTCAAATCAGCCCCAGCATTTT